This passage covers 20 T cell receptor beta chains from one sample sequenced in a study of blood T cell repertoires in COVID-19. Using immunoSEQ multiplex PCR, the repertoire was profiled, and TCRdb retains in-frame clones only, with some absent. The profile shows 250,000 to 300,000 clones, roughly 91% of them singletons. What was sequenced was PBMCs or T cells enriched from blood (not recorded which). All receptors derive from a woman in her thirties or forties with acute COVID-19.

This chain joins TRBV12-3 or TRBV12-4 and TRBJ2-7; a weak D match, TRBD1 (6 bases). This CDR3 contains 13 residues. The germline V and J ends were trimmed by 6 bases and 2 bases, with 11 bases remaining between them. CDR3 sequence reads: CASSTQGTYEQYF. CDR3 bases: TGTGCCAGCAGCACCCAGGGGACCTACGAGCAGTACTTC.

V is TRBV19 and J is TRBJ1-2, with 10 bases aligning to TRBD1. CDR3 length: 17 amino acids. Looked up from germline, CDR1 is LNHDA and CDR2 is SQIVND (reference sequence). V shed 6 bases and J 5 bases; nucleotides not matched to a gene: 15. Written as DNA, the CDR3 is TGTGCCAGTAGGCGACGATGGACAGGGGGGCTCGGGTATGGCTACACCTTC. This gives the protein CASRRRWTGGLGYGYTF.

The gene calls are TRBV5-4 and TRBJ1-2, with D possibly being TRBD1 (6 bases). Germline CDR1 reads SGHNT; CDR2 reads YYREEE (reference sequence). The CDR3 is made up of 13 amino acids. V was trimmed by 0 bases and J by 8 bases, leaving 11 bases between them. The CDR3 loop is CASSLEQGVGYTF. CDR3 bases: TGTGCCAGCAGCTTGGAACAGGGTGTAGGCTACACCTTC.

CDR3 DNA sequence: TGTGCCAGCGGACGTCGGGACAGATCATACAATGAGCAGTTCTTC. Translation gives CASGRRDRSYNEQFF. The V call is TRBV9, the J call TRBJ2-1; TRBD1 matches at 7 bases. The CDR3 sequence is 15 residues long. CDR1 and CDR2 (germline): SGDLS, YYNGEE. V gave up 7 bases and J gave up 4 bases; unmatched junction bases: 11.

The rearrangement uses TRBV12-3 or TRBV12-4 and TRBJ1-1; 10 nucleotides match TRBD1. The CDR3 runs 13 residues. The J segment lost 5 bases and the V segment lost 8 bases, leaving 5 bases of the junction unmatched. This CDR3 reads CASRQGANTEAFF. Here the CDR3 DNA reads TGTGCCAGCCGACAGGGGGCTAATACTGAAGCTTTCTTT.

V gene TRBV3-1 (or the pseudogene TRBV3-2) combines with J gene TRBJ2-7; TRBD1 aligns across 8 bases. J was trimmed by 3 bases and V by 2 bases; bases with no gene match: 6. The length of the CDR3 is 15 residues. Germline CDR1 reads LGHDT; CDR2 reads YNNKEL (reference sequence). CDR3: CASSQLGQGFYEQYF. The CDR3 DNA follows: TGTGCCAGCAGCCAACTTGGACAGGGATTCTACGAGCAGTACTTC.

The chain has TRBV28 and TRBJ1-2; 8 positions match TRBD1. CDR3 size: 15 residues. J lost 4 bases, V lost 2 bases, and 6 bases had no gene match. Germline CDR1 reads MDHEN; CDR2 reads SYDVKM. CDR3 in amino acids: CASSLNPGGSYGYTF. CDR3 in DNA: TGTGCCAGCAGTTTAAATCCAGGGGGCAGCTATGGCTACACCTTC.

This clone showed up just once. V gene TRBV5-1 combines with J gene TRBJ2-1; perhaps TRBD2 as D (5 bases). V dropped 5 bases and J dropped 0 bases, with 12 bases sitting between them. CDR1 is SGHRS and CDR2 is YFSETQ in the germline V gene. CDR3 length equals 15 residues. The CDR3 sequence is CASSPEGSSYNEQFF. The CDR3 bases are TGCGCCAGCAGTCCTGAGGGTAGCTCCTACAATGAGCAGTTCTTC.

This chain uses TRBV18 with TRBJ2-7; D is undetermined. V was clipped by 8 bases and J by 4 bases, with 9 bases between them. There are 11 residues in the CDR3. Germline CDR1 and CDR2: KGHSH and LQKENI. CDR3 loop: CASATSYEQYF. The CDR3 nucleotides read TGTGCCAGCGCGACTTCTTACGAGCAGTACTTC.

The V gene is TRBV30, the J gene TRBJ2-7, with 7 bases identical to TRBD1. Germline values: CDR1 GTSNPN, CDR2 SVGIG (reference sequence). Trimming cost V 1 base and J 1 base; bases outside gene matches: 4. This CDR3 comprises 14 residues. The CDR3 DNA sequence: TGTGCCTGGAGTGGACAGGGCAGGTCCTACGAGCAGTACTTC. Residues: CAWSGQGRSYEQYF. The complete variable domain, with remaining parts taken from reference TRBV30 and TRBJ2-7, reads SQTIHQWPATLVQPVGSPLSLECTVEGTSNPNLYWYRQAAGRGLQLLFYSVGIGQISSEVPQNLSASRPQDRQFILSSKKLLLSDSGFYLCAWSGQGRSYEQYFGPGTRLTVT.

The chain recombines TRBV19 with TRBJ1-5, with TRBD1 as a possible D gene (6 bases). Germline V gene data show CDR1 as LNHDA and CDR2 as SQIVND (reference sequence). This CDR3 is built from 12 residues. V gave up 10 bases and J gave up 9 bases, with 16 bases separating them. CDR3 amino acids: CATSRGYAPQHF. The CDR3 nucleotides are TGTGCCACCTCCAGGGGTTACGCGCCCCAGCATTTT.

The chain recombines TRBV6-1 with TRBJ2-6; a weak D match, TRBD2 (5 bases). The length of the CDR3 is 17 residues. The germline V gene has CDR1 MNHNS and CDR2 SASEGT. The germline V and J ends were trimmed by 2 bases and 0 bases, with 11 bases remaining between them. The CDR3 is CASSELRGLSGANVLTF. In DNA, the CDR3 is TGTGCCAGCAGTGAATTGAGAGGACTCTCTGGGGCCAACGTCCTGACTTTC.

The chain uses TRBV3-1 (or the pseudogene TRBV3-2) and TRBJ2-5; 12 positions agree with TRBD2. The CDR3 covers 18 residues. The V gene's germline CDR1 is LGHDT and CDR2 YNNKEL (reference sequence). Losses at the gene ends were 4 bases for V and 3 bases for J; bases not matched to a gene: 12. CDR3 sequence (DNA): TGTGCCAGCAGCCGATTTTTAACTAGCGGGGGGATTAAAGAGACCCAGTACTTC. It yields the protein CASSRFLTSGGIKETQYF.

The chain uses TRBV5-1 and TRBJ2-2, with D hard to call. The CDR3 is 15 amino acids. Germline V gene sequence: CDR1 SGHRS, CDR2 YFSETQ. V was shortened by 0 bases and J by 1 base, with 7 bases between the two germline ends. DNA for the CDR3: TGCGCCAGCAGCTTGGCCGGGTTGAACACCGGGGAGCTGTTTTTT. Protein product: CASSLAGLNTGELFF.

This chain joins TRBV5-1 and TRBJ1-2; D not resolved. The germline CDR1 and CDR2 sequences are SGHRS and YFSETQ. V lost 0 bases to trimming and J lost 0 bases, with 9 bases between them. The CDR3 covers 15 residues. The CDR3 protein is CASSLVYRANYGYTF. Written as DNA, the CDR3 is TGCGCCAGCAGCTTGGTTTACAGAGCTAACTATGGCTACACCTTC.

This chain uses TRBV11-2 with TRBJ1-3, with 7 bases fitting TRBD1. The germline V gene encodes CDR1 SGHAT and CDR2 FQNNGV. V gave up 2 bases and J gave up 2 bases; unmatched junction bases: 6. This CDR3 has 16 residues. The CDR3 here is CASSLLQGVAGNTIYF. Here the CDR3 DNA reads TGTGCCAGCAGCTTATTGCAGGGGGTTGCTGGAAACACCATATATTTT. The full variable domain, in which reference TRBV11-2 and TRBJ1-3 provide the parts outside the CDR3, is EAGVAQSPRYKIIEKRQSVAFWCNPISGHATLYWYQQILGQGPKLLIQFQNNGVVDDSQLPKDRFSAERLKGVDSTLKIQPAKLEDSAVYLCASSLLQGVAGNTIYFGEGSWLTVV.

The chain has TRBV5-1 and TRBJ2-5; D might be TRBD2 (6 bases). The length of the CDR3 is 15 residues. Trimming cost V 4 bases and J 1 base, with 14 bases left between them. Germline loops: CDR1 SGHRS, CDR2 YFSETQ. The CDR3, as DNA: TGCGCCAGCAGCATTGGGGGGTTCGGCCAAGAGACCCAGTACTTC. Amino acid sequence: CASSIGGFGQETQYF.

This chain connects TRBV27 to TRBJ1-1; TRBD1 is a possible D gene (5 bases). The CDR3 spans 13 residues. Deletions cut 9 bases from V and 4 bases from J, with 15 bases between. CDR1 and CDR2 from the germline V gene are MNHEY and SMNVEV (reference sequence). As DNA, the CDR3 is TGTGCCAGTCGGCGGGGGGAGGGCACTGAAGCTTTCTTT. It is translated as CASRRGEGTEAFF.

This chain uses TRBV9 with TRBJ2-3, with 9 bases aligning to TRBD2. Trimming at V came to 0 bases and at J to 5 bases, leaving 4 bases not matched to a gene. In germline, CDR1 is SGDLS, CDR2 YYNGEE. The CDR3 has 15 amino acids. CDR3 residues: CASSVEGLAGDTQYF. The CDR3 DNA reads TGTGCCAGCAGCGTAGAGGGACTAGCAGGAGATACGCAGTATTTT.

This clone showed up just once. This chain links TRBV5-1 with TRBJ2-3; D is ambiguous. Trimming removed 0 bases at V and 1 base at J, with 12 bases between. The CDR3 has 16 amino acids. The V gene's germline CDR1 is SGHRS and CDR2 YFSETQ. DNA for the CDR3: TGCGCCAGCAGCTTGGATCGTGGAGACCGCACAGATACGCAGTATTTT. Encoded protein: CASSLDRGDRTDTQYF. The full variable domain, in which reference TRBV5-1 and TRBJ2-3 provide the parts outside the CDR3, is KAGVTQTPRYLIKTRGQQVTLSCSPISGHRSVSWYQQTPGQGLQFLFEYFSETQRNKGNFPGRFSGRQFSNSRSEMNVSTLELGDSALYLCASSLDRGDRTDTQYFGPGTRLTVL.